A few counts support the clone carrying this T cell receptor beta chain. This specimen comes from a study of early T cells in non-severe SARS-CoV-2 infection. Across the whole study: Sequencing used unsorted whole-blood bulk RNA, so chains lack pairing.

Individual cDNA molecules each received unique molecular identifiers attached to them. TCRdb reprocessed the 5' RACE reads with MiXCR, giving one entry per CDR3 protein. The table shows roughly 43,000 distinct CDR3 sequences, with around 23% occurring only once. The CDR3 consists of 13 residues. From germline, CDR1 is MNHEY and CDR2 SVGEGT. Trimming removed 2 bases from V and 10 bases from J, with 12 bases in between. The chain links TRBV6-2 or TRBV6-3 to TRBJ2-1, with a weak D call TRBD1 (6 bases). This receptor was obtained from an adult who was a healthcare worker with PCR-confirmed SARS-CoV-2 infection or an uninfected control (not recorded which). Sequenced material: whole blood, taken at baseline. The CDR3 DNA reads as TGTGCCAGCAGTTACAGTGGGACACAAGAGCAGTTCTTC. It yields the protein CASSYSGTQEQFF.